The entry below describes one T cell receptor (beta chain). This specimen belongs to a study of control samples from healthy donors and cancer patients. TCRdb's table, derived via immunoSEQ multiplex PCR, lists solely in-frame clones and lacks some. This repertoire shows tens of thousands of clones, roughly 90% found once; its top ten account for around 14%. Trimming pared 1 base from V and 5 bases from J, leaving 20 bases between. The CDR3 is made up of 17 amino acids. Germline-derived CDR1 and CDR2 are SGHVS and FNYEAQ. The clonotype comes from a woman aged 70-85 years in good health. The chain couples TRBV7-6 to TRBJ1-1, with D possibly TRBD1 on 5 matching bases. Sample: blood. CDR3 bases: TGTGCCAGCAGCTTAGATCCCCAGGGTGGATGGAAAACTGAAGCTTTCTTT. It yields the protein CASSLDPQGGWKTEAFF. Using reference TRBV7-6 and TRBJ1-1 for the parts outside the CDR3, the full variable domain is GAGVSQSPRYKVTKRGQDVALRCDPISGHVSLYWYRQALGQGPEFLTYFNYEAQQDKSGLPNDRFSAERPEGSISTLTIQRTEQRDSAMYRCASSLDPQGGWKTEAFFGQGTRLTVV.